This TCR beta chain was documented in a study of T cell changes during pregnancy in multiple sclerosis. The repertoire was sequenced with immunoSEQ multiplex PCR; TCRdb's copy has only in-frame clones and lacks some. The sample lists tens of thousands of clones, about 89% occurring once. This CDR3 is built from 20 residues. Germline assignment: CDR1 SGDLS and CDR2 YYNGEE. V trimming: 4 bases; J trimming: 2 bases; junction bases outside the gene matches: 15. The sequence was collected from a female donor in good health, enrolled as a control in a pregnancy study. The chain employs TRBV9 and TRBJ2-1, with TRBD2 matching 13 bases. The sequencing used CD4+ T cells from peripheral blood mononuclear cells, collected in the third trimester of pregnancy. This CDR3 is CASSTPGLAGRGVAYNEQFF. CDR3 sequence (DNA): TGTGCCAGCAGCACTCCGGGACTAGCGGGGAGGGGCGTCGCCTACAATGAGCAGTTCTTC. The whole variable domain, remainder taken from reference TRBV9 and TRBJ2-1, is DSGVTQTPKHLITATGQRVTLRCSPRSGDLSVYWYQQSLDQGLQFLIQYYNGEERAKGNILERFSAQQFPDLHSELNLSSLELGDSALYFCASSTPGLAGRGVAYNEQFFGPGTRLTVL.